This T cell receptor beta chain derives from a study of cytomegalovirus exposure and HLA in healthy donors. Vbeta (60) and Jbeta (13) primers were used in the PCR. Generated by immunoSEQ multiplex PCR, the TCRdb table keeps only in-frame clones and is missing some. Of about 150,000 clones listed, 60% to 75% were seen once; the top ten hold around 1.6%. Unmatched junction bases numbered 8, after V lost 5 bases and J lost 4 bases. This CDR3 has 16 residues. Germline V CDR1 and CDR2: SQVTM, ANQGSEA. This clone came up once. The sequence was obtained from a human donor in good health. The source material was PBMCs. The chain combines TRBV29-1 with TRBJ2-1; 13 bases line up with TRBD2. DNA for the CDR3: TGCAGCGTTTTACTAGCGGGAGGGCCCGTTTACAATGAGCAGTTCTTC. Its protein is CSVLLAGGPVYNEQFF.